A selection of T cell receptor beta chains follows, all from one sample in a study of cytomegalovirus exposure and HLA in healthy donors. Clones were read by immunoSEQ multiplex PCR, and TCRdb kept only the in-frame ones, dropping some. This table holds about 180,000 clones, 80% found once. Specimen: PBMCs. The receptors derive from a man aged 30-40 years in good health and CMV-seropositive. CDR3s include the opening cysteine and the closing phenylalanine or tryptophan. Each record gives: D gene, V gene, clone size, J gene, CDR3 DNA, CDR3 protein. D genes are given only for firm matches. Size values are once, few and many counts, or a class for expanded clones, and some rows have none.

>-|TRBV27|-|TRBJ1-1
TGTGCCAGCAGTTTATCAATTCCCATTGTCGTAGTGGACACTGAAGCTTTCTTT
CASSLSIPIVVVDTEAFF
>-|TRBV4-2|once|TRBJ1-1
TGTGCCAGCAGCCAAGTCCCGGGAACTGAAGCTTTCTTT
CASSQVPGTEAFF
>-|TRBV11-2|once|TRBJ2-5
TGTGCCAGCAGCTTATCGTCGTACCAAGAGACCCAGTACTTC
CASSLSSYQETQYF
>-|TRBV10-3|-|TRBJ1-3
TGTGCCATCACCACTCCCACAGGGCTCTCTGGAAACACCATATATTTT
CAITTPTGLSGNTIYF
>TRBD2|TRBV28|-|TRBJ2-3
TGTGCCAGCAGCGCGAGAGGACCGTTTTTATCAGAGCGGGGTCTCACAGATACGCAGTATTTT
CASSARGPFLSERGLTDTQYF
>-|TRBV6-1|few|TRBJ2-5
TGTGCCAGCAGTGAAGGTGGGGGGACTCAAGAGACCCAGTACTTC
CASSEGGGTQETQYF
>-|TRBV9|-|TRBJ1-1
TGTGCCAGCAGCCAACAGGGTTCAAACACTGAAGCTTTCTTT
CASSQQGSNTEAFF
>TRBD1|TRBV6-1|many|TRBJ2-3
TGTGCCAGCAGTGGGCTCCCGGGACAGGGAACAGATACGCAGTATTTT
CASSGLPGQGTDTQYF
>-|TRBV7-9|-|TRBJ2-3
TGTGCCAGCAGCCTCACAGATACGCAGTATTTT
CASSLTDTQYF
>TRBD2|TRBV11-2|-|TRBJ2-5
TGTGCCAGCAGCTTATTCGTAGCGGGAGGGGGGGAAGAGACCCAGTACTTC
CASSLFVAGGGEETQYF
>TRBD2|TRBV7-3|-|TRBJ2-4
TGTGCCAGCAGCTATAGCGGGACCGGCGACATTCAGTACTTC
CASSYSGTGDIQYF
>-|TRBV10-2|-|TRBJ2-3
TGCGCCAGCAGTGAGGGCTTCGCTAGCACAGATACGCAGTATTTT
CASSEGFASTDTQYF
>TRBD1|TRBV10-3|few|TRBJ1-2
TGTGCCATCAGTGAGGACAGGGGGTCGGACTATGGCTACACCTTC
CAISEDRGSDYGYTF
>-|TRBV6-1|few|TRBJ2-3
TGTGCCAGCAGTGAAGCGGGACACCGCACAGATACGCAGTATTTT
CASSEAGHRTDTQYF
>TRBD2|TRBV30|-|TRBJ2-5
TGTGCCTGGAGTAAACTAGCGGGAGCGAGTGAGACCCAGTACTTC
CAWSKLAGASETQYF
>-|TRBV27|few|TRBJ1-2
TGTGCCAGCAGTTTAGACGGGAGATATGGCTACACCTTC
CASSLDGRYGYTF
>TRBD1|TRBV5-4|-|TRBJ1-6
TGTGCCAGCAAGCCCCCTGGACAGGGCCGGAATTCACCCCTCCACTTT
CASKPPGQGRNSPLHF
>TRBD1|TRBV27|-|TRBJ1-2
TGTGCCAGCAGTCTAGACAGGGACTATGGCTACACCTTC
CASSLDRDYGYTF
>TRBD1|TRBV5-1|-|TRBJ2-5
TGCGCCAGCAGCTGGGCCGGGACAGGCCAAGGGACCCAGTACTTC
CASSWAGTGQGTQYF
>TRBD2|TRBV10-2|-|TRBJ2-7
TGCGCCAGCAGTCAAAGCGGGGGGGGGTCCTACGAGCAGTACTTC
CASSQSGGGSYEQYF
>-|TRBV5-5|-|TRBJ1-5
TGTGCCAGCAGCCTCGGGGGGCGCGGTCAGCCCCAGCATTTT
CASSLGGRGQPQHF
>-|TRBV11-2|-|TRBJ2-2
TGTGCCAGCAGCTCCCCAAGAGTCGCCGGGGAGCTGTTTTTT
CASSSPRVAGELFF
>-|TRBV9|-|TRBJ1-2
TGTGCCAGCAGCGTAGTTGGGGGGTCTACTCTTGGCTACACCTTC
CASSVVGGSTLGYTF
>TRBD2|TRBV5-1|once|TRBJ2-3
TGCGCCAGCAGCTTAGCCAGCGGGGGGGCTTCGTGGAGAGATACGCAGTATTTT
CASSLASGGASWRDTQYF
>-|TRBV7-9|-|TRBJ1-1
TGTGCCAGCAGCTTAGGGGCGAACACTGAAGCTTTCTTT
CASSLGANTEAFF
>TRBD2|TRBV30|-|TRBJ2-2
TGTGCCTGTACCGGGACTAGCGGGAGAGGGGGCACCGGGGAGCTGTTTTTT
CACTGTSGRGGTGELFF
>-|TRBV13|-|TRBJ2-7
TGTGCCAGCAGCGTACGGGACTTATACGAGCAGTACTTC
CASSVRDLYEQYF
>TRBD2|TRBV30|-|TRBJ2-1
TGTGCCTGGAGTCGGGCTAGCGGCTACAATGAGCAGTTCTTC
CAWSRASGYNEQFF
>TRBD1|TRBV27|-|TRBJ2-7
TGTGCCAGCAGGGACAGGGGCTGGTCCTACGAGCAGTACTTC
CASRDRGWSYEQYF
>-|TRBV9|-|TRBJ2-7
TGTGCCAGCAGCGACAGGGCAGGCTCCTACGAGCAGTACTTC
CASSDRAGSYEQYF
>-|TRBV7-9|-|TRBJ2-1
TGTTCCAGCAGCTCTCCTGGCGCAGAGGGCGTTGAGCAGTTCTTC
CSSSSPGAEGVEQFF
>TRBD2|TRBV5-1|-|TRBJ2-7
TGCGCCAGCAGCTCAAGCGGGACTCCGTTGACCGAGCAGTACTTC
CASSSSGTPLTEQYF
>TRBD1|TRBV7-2|-|TRBJ1-2
TGTGCCAGCAGCTTACCTTGGACAGGGAGGGACTATGGCTACACCTTC
CASSLPWTGRDYGYTF
>TRBD1|TRBV10-2|-|TRBJ2-7
TGCGCCAGCAGTACACAGGGGTGGGGCTACGAGCAGTACTTC
CASSTQGWGYEQYF
>TRBD1|TRBV7-9|-|TRBJ2-5
TGTGCCAGCAGCCCAGGACAGGGGGGAGAGACCCAGTACTTC
CASSPGQGGETQYF
>-|TRBV11-2|-|TRBJ2-7
TGTGCCAGCAGCTTAGCCAGCGGGCGAAACGAGCAGTACTTC
CASSLASGRNEQYF
>-|TRBV6-1|-|TRBJ1-1
TGTGCCAGCAGTGAGGTCGGAGACACTGAAGCTTTCTTT
CASSEVGDTEAFF
>-|TRBV12-5|-|TRBJ2-1
TGTGCTAGTGGTTGGTTCGGGAACCCCTACAATGAGCAGTTCTTC
CASGWFGNPYNEQFF
>TRBD1|TRBV5-4|-|TRBJ2-5
TGTGCCAGCAGCCTGGCGGGACAGGGATCGGAGACCCAGTACTTC
CASSLAGQGSETQYF
>TRBD1|TRBV6-5|-|TRBJ2-7
TGTGCCAGCAGTCGGGACCACAGGGGGCGGGACGAGCAGTACTTC
CASSRDHRGRDEQYF
>-|TRBV19|-|TRBJ1-1
TGTGCCAGTAGAAGACAGATGAACACTGAAGCTTTCTTT
CASRRQMNTEAFF
>TRBD2|TRBV5-1|-|TRBJ2-7
TGCGCCAGCAGCTTGGTAGCGGGGGCTTTCCACGAGCAGTACTTC
CASSLVAGAFHEQYF
>TRBD1|TRBV5-1|-|TRBJ2-4
TGCGCCAGCAGCCCGGGACAGGCGCCCCTAAACATTCAGTACTTC
CASSPGQAPLNIQYF
>TRBD1|TRBV6-6|once|TRBJ1-2
TGTGCCAGCAGCACGATGGGACAGCCGAACTATGGCTACACCTTC
CASSTMGQPNYGYTF
>TRBD2|TRBV5-1|-|TRBJ2-7
TGCGCCAGCAGCACCACCCCTAGCGGGAGTTCCTACGAGCAGTACTTC
CASSTTPSGSSYEQYF
>TRBD1|TRBV10-3|few|TRBJ1-2
TGTGCCATCCCAGACAGGGTAGAAGGTCGCTACACCTTC
CAIPDRVEGRYTF
>TRBD1|TRBV18|-|TRBJ1-2
TGTGCCAGCTCACCCGACAGGGCTAACTATGGCTACACCTTC
CASSPDRANYGYTF
>TRBD2|TRBV10-1|-|TRBJ2-7
TGCGCCAGCAGTGACCTTTGGAGCGGGAGCGAGCAGTACTTC
CASSDLWSGSEQYF
>-|TRBV28|-|TRBJ1-5
TGTGCCAGCAGTTCGGGGGATCAGCCCCAGCATTTT
CASSSGDQPQHF
>TRBD2|TRBV7-3|-|TRBJ2-1
TGTGCCAGCAGCTCACGGGAGGGAGAGGGACACAATGAGCAGTTCTTC
CASSSREGEGHNEQFF
>-|TRBV29-1|once|TRBJ1-5
TGCAGCGTCAGGGAAGGCCCCAATCAGCCCCAGCATTTT
CSVREGPNQPQHF
>-|TRBV19|-|TRBJ2-2
TGTGCCAGTAGGAAAGGGGGATTAAACACCGGGGAGCTGTTTTTT
CASRKGGLNTGELFF
>-|TRBV20-1|once|TRBJ2-1
TGCAGTGTCCAGAGGGATGATGAGCAGTTCTTC
CSVQRDDEQFF
>TRBD1|TRBV4-1|-|TRBJ1-5
TGCGCCAGCAGCCAAGGACAGGGGTCCAATCAGCCCCAGCATTTT
CASSQGQGSNQPQHF
>-|TRBV21-1|-|TRBJ2-1
TGTGCCAGCAGTAAGGGGCTAGCGGGAGGAAATGAGCAGTTCTTC
CASSKGLAGGNEQFF
>-|TRBV14|-|TRBJ1-2
TGTGCCAGCAGCCAAGTGACAGGTAGCAACTATGGCTACACCTTC
CASSQVTGSNYGYTF
>-|TRBV6-1|few|TRBJ2-1
TGTGCCAGCAGCGGGACTCCGTACAATGAGCAGTTCTTC
CASSGTPYNEQFF
>TRBD2|TRBV10-1|-|TRBJ2-5
TGCGCCAGCAGTGAGGGGCTAGCGGGGGAAGAGACCCAGTACTTC
CASSEGLAGEETQYF
>TRBD1|TRBV9|-|TRBJ2-6
TGTGCCAGCAACCCGAGGGACAGAAGCTCTGGGGCCAACGTCCTGACTTTC
CASNPRDRSSGANVLTF